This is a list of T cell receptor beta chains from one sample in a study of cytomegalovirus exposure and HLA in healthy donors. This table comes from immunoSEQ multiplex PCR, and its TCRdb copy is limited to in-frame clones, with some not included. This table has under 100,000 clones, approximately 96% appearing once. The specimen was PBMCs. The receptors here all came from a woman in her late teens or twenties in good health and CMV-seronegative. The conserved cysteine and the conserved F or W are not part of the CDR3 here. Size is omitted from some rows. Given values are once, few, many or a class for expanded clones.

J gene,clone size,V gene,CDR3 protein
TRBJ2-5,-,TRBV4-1,ASSQSGGPIRETQY
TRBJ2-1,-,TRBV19,ASSIMALAGNNEQF
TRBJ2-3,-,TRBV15,ATSTDLTITDTQY
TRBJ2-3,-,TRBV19,ASSPGTDTQY
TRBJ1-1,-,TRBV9,ASSGGQGARAEAF
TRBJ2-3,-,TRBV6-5,ASSHARQFPDTQY
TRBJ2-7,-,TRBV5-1,ASTPVGAYEQY
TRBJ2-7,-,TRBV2,ASSGWRLGTYEQY
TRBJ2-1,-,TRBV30,AWSDRGLSYNEQF
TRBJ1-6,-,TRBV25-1,ASSEWLGEGNSPLH
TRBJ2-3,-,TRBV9,ASSVFGGSDTDTQY
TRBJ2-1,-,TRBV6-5,ASIKKREFNHEQF
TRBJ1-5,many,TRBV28,ASNSHSGGNQPQH
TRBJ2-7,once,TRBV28,ASSPGTSGLYEQY
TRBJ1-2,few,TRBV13,ASSLLREYYGYT
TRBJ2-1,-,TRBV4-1,ASSPLTAKPKAYNEQF
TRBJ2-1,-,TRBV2,ASSGQGVEQF
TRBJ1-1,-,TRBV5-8,ASSPDRRGTEAF
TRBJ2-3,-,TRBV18,ASSPYPADTQY
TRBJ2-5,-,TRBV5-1,ASCVGQQETQY
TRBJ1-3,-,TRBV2,ASSRTIFRADTIY
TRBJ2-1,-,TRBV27,VTVRVPSYNEQF
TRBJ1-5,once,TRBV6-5,ASSRSGVSQPQH
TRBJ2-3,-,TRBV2,ASSPRVGTDTQY
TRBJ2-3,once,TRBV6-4,ASSDGPGLAGGGGTDTQY
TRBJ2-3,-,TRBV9,ASSGGREGPNTQY
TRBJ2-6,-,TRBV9,ASSSHRGVVSGANVLT
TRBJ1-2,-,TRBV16,ASSQSLGEANYGYT
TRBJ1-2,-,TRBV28,ASSSSGYT
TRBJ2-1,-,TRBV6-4,ASSDTAGGGHEQF
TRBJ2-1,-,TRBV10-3,AITGTGVDEQF
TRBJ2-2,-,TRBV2,ASSLAGILTGELF
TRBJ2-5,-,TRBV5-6,ASSYPTSGQETQY
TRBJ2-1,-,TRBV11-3,ASSDDLASNNEQF
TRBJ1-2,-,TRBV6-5,ASTSGNSGYT
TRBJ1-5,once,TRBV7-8,ASSLGRGLGQPQH
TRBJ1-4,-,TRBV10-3,AISESQGERTNEKLF
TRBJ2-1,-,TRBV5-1,ASSFFPGGGDGEQF
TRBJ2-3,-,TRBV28,ASTIPGSYTQY
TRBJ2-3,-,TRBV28,ASRDTFTDTQY
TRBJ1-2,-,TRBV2,ARGQGFNGYT
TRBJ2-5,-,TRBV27,ASSAKGTGVLETQY
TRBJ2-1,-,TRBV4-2,ASSQWTGLVIYNEQF
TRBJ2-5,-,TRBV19,ASSSIADRELGQETQY
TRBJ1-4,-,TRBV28,ASSPWDSVATNEKLF
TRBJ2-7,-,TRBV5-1,ASSYGLAGTSSYEQY
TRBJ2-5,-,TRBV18,ASSRGLEETQY
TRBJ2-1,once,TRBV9,ASSVGGDASSYNEQF
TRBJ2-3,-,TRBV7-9,ASSLRLAQSTDTQY
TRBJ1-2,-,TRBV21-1,ASSKVNDPLCGYT
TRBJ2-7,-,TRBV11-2,ASNIGGTFSYEQY
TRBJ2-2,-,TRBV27,ASSLTSGITGELF
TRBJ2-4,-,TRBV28,ASSLRAAEREDKNIQY
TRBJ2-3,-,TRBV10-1,ASSEGLGTSGSIITDTQY
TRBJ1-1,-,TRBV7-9,ASSSTQNTEAF
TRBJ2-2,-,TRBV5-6,ASDTGTGELF
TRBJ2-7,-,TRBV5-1,ASSVGLAGYYEQY
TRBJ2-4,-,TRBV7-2,ASSPTSAVAKNIQY
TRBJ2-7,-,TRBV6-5,ASSYSRGGYEQY
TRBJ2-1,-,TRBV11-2,ASSPDRGLGEQF